This TCR beta chain was captured by sequencing in a study of shared clonotypes between healthy human individuals. The CD4+ fraction was divided into a CD45RA+ naive subset and a CD45RA-negative memory subset. Sequenced by immunoSEQ multiplex PCR; TCRdb stores in-frame clones only, minus some. The sample carries over a million clones, roughly 96% recorded once. Findings and caveats of the study: Despite large depth, sorted-subset datasets appeared incompletely sequenced.

The CDR3 runs 13 residues. Germline loops: CDR1 SNHLY, CDR2 FYNNEI. V lost 6 bases to trimming and J lost 8 bases, with 16 bases between them. Points on this clone: The antigen remains undetermined.

Sequenced input: naive CD4+ T cells sorted from blood. Subset reported: CD45RA+ positively selected. This chain joins TRBV2 and TRBJ1-2; D is unresolved. The TCR sequence derives from a man under 40 in good health. CDR3 DNA: TGTGCCAGCAGGGTCAGCGAAACATTAGGCTACACCTTC. It specifies CASRVSETLGYTF. Full variable domain (remainder filled in from reference TRBV2 and TRBJ1-2): EPEVTQTPSHQVTQMGQEVILRCVPISNHLYFYWYRQILGQKVEFLVSFYNNEISEKSEIFDDQFSVERPDGSNFTLKIRSTKLEDSAMYFCASRVSETLGYTFGSGTRLTVV.